The next 9 T cell receptor beta chains were all read from a single sample in a study of T-cell reconstitution after alpha-beta-depleted transplantation in children. Preparing the TCRbeta library involved the use of unique molecular identifiers. One entry per CDR3 protein, called by TCRdb with MiXCR from the PCR reads. The table has some 300,000 distinct CDR3 sequences, about a tenth seen once. The starting material was PBMCs from the stem cell graft donor, obtained from the stem cell graft. Source of these receptors: a human donor who donated a stem cell graft to a child with acute lymphoblastic leukemia.

This clonotype was detected many times. The chain recombines TRBV5-6 with TRBJ1-1, with D maybe TRBD1 (6 bases). Germline V gene data show CDR1 as SGHDT and CDR2 as YYEEEE. This CDR3 has 14 residues. With 0 bases removed from V and 6 bases from J, the gap between germline ends came to 12 bases. The DNA for the CDR3 is TGTGCCAGCAGCTTGGGGTCTGGGGGCTCTGAAGCTTTCTTT. Amino acid sequence: CASSLGSGGSEAFF. Filled out from reference TRBV5-6 and TRBJ1-1, the complete variable domain reads DAGVTQSPTHLIKTRGQQVTLRCSPKSGHDTVSWYQQALGQGPQFIFQYYEEEERQRGNFPDRFSGHQFPNYSSELNVNALLLGDSALYLCASSLGSGGSEAFFGQGTRLTVV.

A remark on this clonotype: A much bigger clone sits one base away, suggesting this may be a read error. The V and J genes are TRBV9 and TRBJ2-7; 8 bases are a match to TRBD2. This CDR3 contains 13 residues. In germline, CDR1 is SGDLS, CDR2 YYNGEE. The DNA for the CDR3 is TGTGCCAGCAGCGGGACTAGCAAATACGAGCACTACTTC. It encodes CASSGTSKYEHYF.

The chain employs TRBV25-1 and TRBJ2-2, with TRBD2 identical over 9 bases. The CDR3 extends over 16 amino acids. CDR1 and CDR2 (germline): MGHDK, SYGVNS. V dropped 6 bases and J dropped 2; count of bases not matched to a gene: 7. CDR3 residues: CASSPTSGHNTGELFF. Here the CDR3 DNA reads TGTGCCAGCAGCCCGACTAGCGGACACAACACCGGGGAGCTGTTTTTT.

The chain has TRBV27 and TRBJ2-7; perhaps TRBD2 as D (5 bases). The V gene lost 6 bases and the J gene lost 5 bases, with 8 bases spanning the gap. Germline V gene lookup returns CDR1 MNHEY and CDR2 SMNVEV (reference sequence). The CDR3 sequence is 11 residues long. The CDR3 sequence: CASRFGNEQYF. CDR3 coding DNA: TGTGCCAGCAGGTTCGGGAACGAGCAGTACTTC.

This clonotype has more than one count but fewer than ten. The chain employs TRBV5-5 and TRBJ1-2; D may be TRBD1 (5 bases). The V gene's germline CDR1 is SGHKS and CDR2 YYEKEE (reference sequence). The V end lost 4 bases, the J end lost 4 bases, and 17 bases lay between the germline ends. CDR3 size: 15 residues. CDR3 DNA sequence: TGTGCCAGCAGCGGCAGGACACTATCTCTCTATGGCTACACCTTC. It translates to CASSGRTLSLYGYTF.

V is TRBV4-2 and J is TRBJ1-1; tentatively, D is TRBD1 (5 bases). This CDR3 region has 16 residues. CDR1 and CDR2 (germline): LGHNA, YNFKEQ. V was shortened by 0 bases and J by 1 base, with 12 bases between the two germline ends. The CDR3 loop reads CASSQDPGRRNTEAFF. The CDR3, as DNA: TGTGCCAGCAGCCAAGATCCGGGACGGAGGAACACTGAAGCTTTCTTT.

This clonotype was counted a few times. This chain connects TRBV27 to TRBJ2-1; 10 positions agree with TRBD2. Germline CDR1 and CDR2: MNHEY and SMNVEV (reference sequence). With 4 bases clipped from V and 1 base from J, the junction kept 1 base outside the gene matches. The CDR3 covers 15 residues. The CDR3 DNA reads TGTGCCAGCAGTTCTAGCGGGAGATCCTACAATGAGCAGTTCTTC. This sequence encodes CASSSSGRSYNEQFF.

In this sample, this clonotype turned up many times. V and J are TRBV10-3 and TRBJ2-3; 9 bases match TRBD2. Germline trimming cut 10 bases from V and 3 bases from J; bases unmatched to any gene: 8. This CDR3 comprises 14 residues. The germline V gene has CDR1 ENHRY and CDR2 SYGVKD. CDR3 coding DNA: TGTGCCACGGTAGCGGGAGACGGTACAGATACGCAGTATTTT. This sequence encodes CATVAGDGTDTQYF.

This clonotype has only a few counts. This sequence joins TRBV15 and TRBJ1-5; the D gene is possibly TRBD1 (6 bases). There are 16 residues in the CDR3. Trimming took 1 base from V and 5 from J, leaving 15 bases between them. Germline CDR1 is LNHNV and CDR2 is YYDKDF (reference sequence). The CDR3 region is CATSRGEGGMDQPQHF. CDR3 in DNA: TGTGCCACCAGCAGAGGAGAAGGGGGGATGGATCAGCCCCAGCATTTT.